The 17 T cell receptor beta chains listed next were all sequenced from one sample in a study of blood T cell repertoires in COVID-19. Assay used: immunoSEQ multiplex PCR; TCRdb lists only in-frame clones, some missing. The sample includes 110,000 to 150,000 clones, 85% to 90% of them seen just once. The sample comprised PBMCs or T cells enriched from blood (not recorded which). The receptors here all came from a man between 60 and 75 years old who had recovered from COVID-19.

V and J are TRBV15 and TRBJ2-1, with 11 bases fitting TRBD2. There are 16 residues in the CDR3. Germline trimming cut 0 bases from V and 10 bases from J; bases unmatched to any gene: 8. Germline CDR1 and CDR2: LNHNV and YYDKDF (reference sequence). The CDR3 spells CATSRDYGLAGNEQFF. CDR3 sequence (DNA): TGTGCCACCAGCAGAGATTACGGACTAGCGGGTAACGAGCAGTTCTTC.

V is TRBV7-9 and J is TRBJ2-4; D is uncertain. V lost 1 base to trimming and J lost 8 bases, with 12 bases between them. The length of the CDR3 is 14 residues. Germline loops: CDR1 SEHNR, CDR2 FQNEAQ (reference sequence). Here the CDR3 DNA reads TGTGCCAGCAGCTTAGGGCAGACCGAGGACATTCAGTACTTC. Translated: CASSLGQTEDIQYF.

Points on this clone: One end of the junction varies from germline; a read error may be responsible. This sequence joins TRBV4-2 and TRBJ2-5, with 9 bases identical to TRBD2. The CDR3 sequence is 16 residues long. Germline-derived CDR1 and CDR2 are LGHNA and YNFKEQ. CDR3 bases: TGTGCCAGCAGCCATTCCACGTTGCGGGGGGGACGGGACCAGCACTTC. This codes for CASSHSTLRGGRDQHF.

The J gene is TRBJ2-5, the V gene TRBV29-1; TRBD2 matches at 12 bases. The CDR3 totals 14 residues. V shed 5 bases and J 0 bases; nucleotides not matched to a gene: 1. CDR1 is SQVTM and CDR2 is ANQGSEA in the germline V gene. The CDR3 reads CSVLAGGYQETQYF. CDR3 sequence (DNA): TGCAGCGTTCTAGCGGGGGGGTACCAAGAGACCCAGTACTTC.

This clone was counted a few times. This chain links TRBV28 with TRBJ2-2, with a weak D call TRBD2 (7 bases). Germline values: CDR1 MDHEN, CDR2 SYDVKM. The CDR3 consists of 17 residues. V shed 7 bases and J shed 3 bases, with 21 bases lying between them. The CDR3 is CASNSLRGARYTGELFF. The CDR3 DNA reads as TGTGCCAGCAATTCACTACGGGGGGCCCGGTACACCGGGGAGCTGTTTTTT.

The rearrangement links TRBV24-1 to TRBJ2-1; D perhaps matches TRBD1 (7 bases). This CDR3 contains 16 residues. Trimming took off 1 base at V and 6 bases at J, with 15 bases between the two ends. Per the germline V gene, CDR1 is KGHDR and CDR2 is SFDVKD. The CDR3 reads CATSDFDRVGGNEQFF. Written as DNA, the CDR3 is TGTGCCACCAGTGATTTTGACAGGGTGGGGGGCAATGAGCAGTTCTTC.

This clone appeared a few times. This chain uses TRBV30 with TRBJ2-7; no definite D call. Germline-derived CDR1 and CDR2 are GTSNPN and SVGIG (reference sequence). The CDR3 totals 15 residues. Trimming took 2 bases from V and 2 from J, leaving 16 bases between them. The CDR3: CAWSFPRRFPYEQYF. The CDR3 DNA follows: TGTGCCTGGAGTTTCCCCCGGCGGTTCCCCTACGAGCAGTACTTC.

This clone was picked up one time. The sample contains more than one DNA sequence encoding this CDR3. The rearrangement links TRBV18 to TRBJ2-7; perhaps TRBD2 as D (6 bases). Germline CDR1 KGHSH, CDR2 LQKENI. The CDR3 has 12 residues. The V gene lost 2 bases and the J gene lost 5 bases, with 7 bases spanning the gap. The DNA for the CDR3 is TGTGCCAGCTCACCATCGGGGGACGAGCAGTACTTC. It encodes CASSPSGDEQYF.

This chain links TRBV6-6 with TRBJ2-7; D unclear. CDR3 size: 14 residues. The V gene's germline CDR1 is MNHNY and CDR2 SVGAGI (reference sequence). Trimming shortened V by 0 bases and J by 4 bases, and 10 bases separated the two germline ends. Written as DNA, the CDR3 is TGTGCCAGCAGTTACTCGACCGGGTTTTACGAGCAGTACTTC. Amino acids: CASSYSTGFYEQYF.

The chain couples TRBV30 to TRBJ1-5; 7 bases fit TRBD1. V was pared by 0 bases and J by 4 bases, with 0 bases of the junction left unmatched. The length of the CDR3 is 13 residues. Germline values: CDR1 GTSNPN, CDR2 SVGIG (reference sequence). The CDR3 region has the DNA TGTGCCTGGAGTGTACAGGGGAATCAGCCCCAGCATTTT. Its translation is CAWSVQGNQPQHF.

The genes are TRBV5-4 and TRBJ1-1; weak D call: TRBD1 (5 bases). The germline V gene has CDR1 SGHNT and CDR2 YYREEE (reference sequence). The V and J ends lost 4 bases and 11 bases respectively, with 18 bases between them. This CDR3 region has 13 residues. The CDR3 DNA reads TGTGCCAGCAGCCCCGAGGCGGGGGTGGGGGCTTTCTTT. It encodes CASSPEAGVGAFF.

The chain employs TRBV21-1 and TRBJ2-7; TRBD2 was called by the table and not checked on the DNA. TRBV21-1 is tagged as a pseudogene. This CDR3 contains 15 residues. The CDR3 nucleotides are TGTGCCAGCAGCACCCGACTAACCGCCCACTACGAGCAGTACTTC. Translation gives CASSTRLTAHYEQYF.

CDR3 sequence (DNA): TGTGCCAGCAGCCTCGAGGGACAGGGGTCCAATGAGCAGTTCTTC. This sequence encodes CASSLEGQGSNEQFF. V is TRBV7-9 and J is TRBJ2-1; 10 bases line up with TRBD1. Germline CDR1 and CDR2: SEHNR and FQNEAQ (reference sequence). The CDR3 is 15 residues long. The ends lost 5 bases at V and 6 bases at J; junction bases unmatched: 7. Based on the CDR3 plus reference TRBV7-9 and TRBJ2-1, the full variable domain is DTGVSQNPRHKITKRGQNVTFRCDPISEHNRLYWYRQTLGQGPEFLTYFQNEAQLEKSRLLSDRFSAERPKGSFSTLEIQRTEQGDSAMYLCASSLEGQGSNEQFFGPGTRLTVL.

This chain connects TRBV28 to TRBJ2-1, with 14 bases lining up with TRBD2. The CDR3 loop spans 17 amino acids. Trimming cost V 4 bases and J 4 bases; bases outside gene matches: 6. In germline, CDR1 is MDHEN, CDR2 SYDVKM. The CDR3: CASSSGLAGVAYNEQFF. Written as DNA, the CDR3 is TGTGCCAGCAGTTCGGGACTAGCGGGAGTTGCTTACAATGAGCAGTTCTTC.

The chain combines TRBV9 with TRBJ1-6, with a weak D call TRBD1 (5 bases). CDR1 SGDLS and CDR2 YYNGEE come from the germline V gene. The CDR3 has 14 residues. V was clipped by 4 bases and J by 8 bases, with 13 bases between them. The CDR3 DNA reads TGTGCCAGCAGCCGCCCGGCGGGGGATTCACCCCTCCACTTT. It codes for CASSRPAGDSPLHF.

The rearrangement links TRBV2 to TRBJ2-2; 10 bases fit TRBD1. CDR3 length equals 14 residues. Germline loops: CDR1 SNHLY, CDR2 FYNNEI. J gave up 0 bases and V 9 bases, and 1 base lay outside the gene matches. The CDR3 loop is CARTGGANTGELFF. As DNA, the CDR3 is TGTGCCAGGACAGGGGGCGCGAACACCGGGGAGCTGTTTTTT.

The CDR3 is CASSWDYPTGELFF. The CDR3 nucleotides read TGTGCCAGCAGCTGGGACTATCCGACCGGGGAGCTGTTTTTT. The rearrangement links TRBV11-2 to TRBJ2-2; 7 positions agree with TRBD2. The ends lost 4 bases at V and 5 bases at J; junction bases unmatched: 4. Germline values: CDR1 SGHAT, CDR2 FQNNGV. The length of the CDR3 is 14 residues.